This T cell receptor beta chain was sequenced for a study of T cells after yellow fever vaccination. Overall study results and limits: The secondary response was weaker, and its peak arrived faster, on day 5 versus 15.

This clonotype occurred many times. What it binds is not known. Trimming removed 5 bases at V and 7 bases at J, with 16 bases between. The germline gives CDR1 SGHKS, CDR2 YYEKEE (reference sequence). This CDR3 comprises 13 residues. TCRdb re-called the 5' RACE reads with MiXCR, one entry per CDR3 protein. In the table there are around 320,000 distinct CDR3 sequences, around 4.5% of which are singletons. The specimen was PBMCs, collected 15 days after the yellow fever booster vaccination. This clonotype was obtained from a man aged 18 to 35 who received the YFV17D yellow fever vaccine. This rearrangement joins TRBV5-5 to TRBJ2-7; possibly TRBD2 for D (5 bases). This CDR3 is CASSSDLAMEQYV. CDR3 DNA: TGTGCCAGCAGTTCTGACTTAGCGATGGAGCAGTACGTC.